This passage covers 21 T cell receptor beta chains from one sample sequenced in a study of blood T cell repertoires in COVID-19. Only in-frame clones appear in the TCRdb table, and some are missing; sequencing was by immunoSEQ multiplex PCR. This sample yields 75,000 to 90,000 clones, of which less than 95% are seen a single time; about 6.7% belongs to the top ten. The sample taken for sequencing was peripheral blood. These receptors were collected from a man between 18 and 29 years old with COVID-19, enrolled during active disease.

The rearrangement uses TRBV5-4 and TRBJ1-5; D is possibly TRBD1 (6 bases). The CDR3 runs to 17 residues. Germline CDR1 SGHNT, CDR2 YYREEE (reference sequence). V lost 0 bases and J lost 1, with 14 bases in between. CDR3 residues: CASSLGGPGQSNQPQHF. The CDR3, as DNA: TGTGCCAGCAGCTTGGGGGGGCCAGGGCAAAGCAATCAGCCCCAGCATTTT.

In this sample, this clone turned up a few times. The chain carries TRBV18 and TRBJ2-1, with TRBD1 matching 9 bases. CDR3 size: 16 residues. Germline loops: CDR1 KGHSH, CDR2 LQKENI. V was pared by 3 bases and J by 3 bases, with 6 bases of the junction left unmatched. This CDR3 is CASSPTTGGDYNEQFF. The CDR3 DNA is TGTGCCAGCTCACCGACAACAGGGGGCGACTACAATGAGCAGTTCTTC.

The V gene is TRBV28, the J gene TRBJ2-1; TRBD2 matches 11 bases. This CDR3 is built from 16 residues. The germline V gene has CDR1 MDHEN and CDR2 SYDVKM. With 5 bases clipped from V and 6 bases from J, the junction kept 9 bases outside the gene matches. Here the CDR3 DNA reads TGTGCCAGCAGTCATAACATAGCGGGAGGGGGCAATGAGCAGTTCTTC. Translated, it gives CASSHNIAGGGNEQFF.

With regard to this clone: Other DNA variants within this sample encode the same CDR3. This sequence joins TRBV27 and TRBJ2-7, with 7 positions matching TRBD2. The ends lost 3 bases at V and 4 bases at J; junction bases unmatched: 0. There are 12 residues in the CDR3. The germline V gene encodes CDR1 MNHEY and CDR2 SMNVEV (reference sequence). The CDR3 spells CASSLGGYEQYF. CDR3 DNA sequence: TGTGCCAGCAGTTTGGGGGGGTACGAGCAGTACTTC.

This clone was seen more than once but under ten times. The chain is built from TRBV19 and TRBJ2-7; 7 bases fit TRBD2. The CDR3 runs to 13 residues. The germline V gene has CDR1 LNHDA and CDR2 SQIVND (reference sequence). The V segment lost 5 bases and the J segment 2 bases; nucleotides outside the gene matches: 3. The CDR3 region is CASSRDYTYEQYF. The CDR3 DNA reads TGTGCCAGTAGTCGGGACTATACCTACGAGCAGTACTTC.

This sequence joins TRBV14 and TRBJ2-1, with 11 bases that match TRBD2. The CDR3 totals 15 residues. V shed 3 bases, J shed 7 bases, and the junction held 5 bases outside the gene matches. Germline-derived CDR1 and CDR2 are SGHDN and FVKESK. CDR3 coding DNA: TGTGCCAGCAGCCAGACTAGCGGGACGACGAATGAGCAGTTCTTC. This sequence encodes CASSQTSGTTNEQFF.

The genes are TRBV28 and TRBJ2-7; a weak D match, TRBD1 (6 bases). V was clipped by 7 bases and J by 3 bases, with 19 bases between them. The CDR3 sequence is 15 residues long. Germline-derived CDR1 and CDR2 are MDHEN and SYDVKM. The CDR3 nucleotides are TGTGCCAGCACCGGAAGGACTGACAGGATCTACGAGCAGTACTTC. It is translated as CASTGRTDRIYEQYF.

The chain couples TRBV2 to TRBJ2-3; D is perhaps TRBD2 (6 bases). Germline V lookup: CDR1 SNHLY, CDR2 FYNNEI. This CDR3 has 15 amino acids. The ends were cut back, 10 bases at V and 1 base at J, with 18 bases in the middle. The CDR3 DNA sequence: TGTGCCAACGATAAAACGGGAGCGCGCACAGATACGCAGTATTTT. Translation: CANDKTGARTDTQYF.

This clone was detected once. The V gene is TRBV15, the J gene TRBJ2-7; D is possibly TRBD1 (6 bases). The V end lost 3 bases, the J end lost 2 bases, and 17 bases lay between the germline ends. CDR1 LNHNV and CDR2 YYDKDF come from the germline V gene (reference sequence). This CDR3 region has 16 residues. CDR3 in DNA: TGTGCCACCAGCAGCTCACACGTCGGACAGACCTACGAGCAGTACTTC. Translation: CATSSSHVGQTYEQYF.

The chain employs TRBV13 and TRBJ2-2, with 8 bases fitting TRBD1. There are 20 residues in the CDR3. The V gene's germline CDR1 is PRHDT and CDR2 FYEKMQ (reference sequence). After removal of 5 bases from V and 4 bases from J, the junction contained 21 bases not matched to a gene. In DNA form, the CDR3 reads TGTGCCAGCAGCCACGGTTTTGAAATGCAGGGGGCCGGGGGCACCGGGGAGCTGTTTTTT. Its protein is CASSHGFEMQGAGGTGELFF.

DNA of the CDR3: TGTGCCAGCAGCTTAGGGCGGTTAATAAATAACGACAATGAGCAGTTCTTC. Translation gives CASSLGRLINNDNEQFF. The chain joins TRBV7-8 to TRBJ2-1, with unresolved D. This CDR3 comprises 17 residues. Germline V gene data show CDR1 as SGHVS and CDR2 as FQNEAQ. V was trimmed by 1 base and J by 5 bases, leaving 18 bases between them.

The rearrangement joins TRBV7-2 to TRBJ2-2; no reliable D call. Trimming shortened V by 1 base and J by 0 bases, and 6 bases separated the two germline ends. The CDR3 runs 15 residues. CDR1 SGHTA and CDR2 FQGNSA come from the germline V gene. CDR3 sequence: CASSLGQTNTGELFF. The CDR3 region has the DNA TGTGCCAGCAGCTTAGGCCAGACGAACACCGGGGAGCTGTTTTTT. The whole variable domain, filled in from reference TRBV7-2 and TRBJ2-2, reads GAGVSQSPSNKVTEKGKDVELRCDPISGHTALYWYRQSLGQGLEFLIYFQGNSAPDKSGLPSDRFSAERTGGSVSTLTIQRTQQEDSAVYLCASSLGQTNTGELFFGEGSRLTVL.

The chain has TRBV30 and TRBJ2-7; D might be TRBD2 (6 bases). Germline CDR1 GTSNPN, CDR2 SVGIG (reference sequence). The CDR3 extends over 14 amino acids. V was cut by 3 bases and J by 6 bases, with 18 bases left in between. CDR3 bases: TGTGCCTGGAGCCCATGGGGACTTCTACCCGAGCAGTACTTC. Its translation is CAWSPWGLLPEQYF. The variable domain in full, completed from reference TRBV30 and TRBJ2-7, reads SQTIHQWPATLVQPVGSPLSLECTVEGTSNPNLYWYRQAAGRGLQLLFYSVGIGQISSEVPQNLSASRPQDRQFILSSKKLLLSDSGFYLCAWSPWGLLPEQYFGPGTRLTVT.

J is TRBJ2-6 and V is TRBV6-4, with TRBD2 as a possible D gene (5 bases). CDR3 size: 17 residues. Germline V gives CDR1 MRHNA, CDR2 SNTAGT. V gave up 6 bases and J gave up 2 bases, with 17 bases separating them. CDR3 sequence: CASSTPGEWAGANVLTF. For the CDR3, the DNA is TGTGCCAGCAGCACCCCCGGGGAATGGGCTGGGGCCAACGTCCTGACTTTC.

This chain links TRBV5-1 with TRBJ2-6, with D possibly TRBD2 on 5 matching bases. There are 14 residues in the CDR3. Trimming took off 4 bases at V and 1 base at J, with 6 bases between the two ends. Germline loops: CDR1 SGHRS, CDR2 YFSETQ. The CDR3 protein is CASSRESGANVLTF. As DNA, the CDR3 is TGCGCCAGCAGCAGGGAGTCTGGGGCCAACGTCCTGACTTTC. Based on the CDR3 plus reference TRBV5-1 and TRBJ2-6, the full variable domain is KAGVTQTPRYLIKTRGQQVTLSCSPISGHRSVSWYQQTPGQGLQFLFEYFSETQRNKGNFPGRFSGRQFSNSRSEMNVSTLELGDSALYLCASSRESGANVLTFGAGSRLTVL.

The gene calls are TRBV5-1 and TRBJ1-2; 7 bases agree with TRBD1. In germline, CDR1 is SGHRS, CDR2 YFSETQ. With V trimmed by 3 bases and J by 4 bases, 9 bases remained unmatched. The CDR3 loop spans 15 amino acids. CDR3 in DNA: TGCGCCAGCAGCTCCGGGACAGTCAACCCCTATGGCTACACCTTC. Amino acids: CASSSGTVNPYGYTF.

The rearrangement joins TRBV9 to TRBJ2-2, with 12 positions matching TRBD2. Germline V gene lookup returns CDR1 SGDLS and CDR2 YYNGEE. The CDR3 length is 20 residues. V lost 3 bases to trimming and J lost 4 bases; unmatched junction nucleotides: 16. The CDR3 DNA is TGTGCCAGCAGCGCACCTCTGATTCCTAGCGGGAGGGCCTCCACCGGGGAGCTGTTTTTT. Protein: CASSAPLIPSGRASTGELFF.

V and J are TRBV10-3 and TRBJ1-5; no clear D. V was clipped by 3 bases and J by 2 bases, with 8 bases between them. The CDR3 has 14 residues. Germline values: CDR1 ENHRY, CDR2 SYGVKD. The CDR3 here is CAISDVLGNQPQHF. The DNA of the CDR3 is TGTGCCATCAGTGATGTGTTAGGCAATCAGCCCCAGCATTTT.

The chain combines TRBV6-5 with TRBJ1-3, with TRBD1 as a possible D gene (5 bases). The CDR3 loop spans 15 amino acids. CDR1 is MNHEY and CDR2 is SVGAGI in the germline V gene. V lost 6 bases to trimming and J lost 3 bases, with 15 bases between them. The DNA of the CDR3 is TGTGCCAGCAGCCGTTCAGGGCTAAGTGGAAACACCATATATTTT. Its translation is CASSRSGLSGNTIYF.

The rearrangement uses TRBV5-1 and TRBJ2-3; D is unclear. The CDR3 has 12 amino acids. Germline CDR1 is SGHRS and CDR2 is YFSETQ. V was trimmed by 4 bases and J by 2 bases, leaving 5 bases between them. The chain's CDR3 is CASSPHTDTQYF. Here the CDR3 DNA reads TGCGCCAGCAGCCCCCACACAGATACGCAGTATTTT.

V and J are TRBV28 and TRBJ1-1, with TRBD1 as a possible D gene (6 bases). The CDR3 has 15 amino acids. Trimming left V 3 bases short and J 0 bases short, with 11 bases between. Germline loops: CDR1 MDHEN, CDR2 SYDVKM. The CDR3 region has the DNA TGTGCCAGCAGTTTCTGGGGGCAGATGAACACTGAAGCTTTCTTT. Encoded protein: CASSFWGQMNTEAFF.